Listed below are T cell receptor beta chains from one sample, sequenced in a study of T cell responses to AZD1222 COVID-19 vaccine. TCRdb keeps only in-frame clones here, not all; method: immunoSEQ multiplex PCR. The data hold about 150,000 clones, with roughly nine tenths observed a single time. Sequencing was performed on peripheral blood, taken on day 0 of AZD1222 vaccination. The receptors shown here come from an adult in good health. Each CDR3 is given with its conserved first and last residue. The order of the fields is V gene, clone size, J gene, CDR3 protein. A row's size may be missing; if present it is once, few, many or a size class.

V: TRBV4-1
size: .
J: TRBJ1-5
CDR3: CASSQDRGAPIHF

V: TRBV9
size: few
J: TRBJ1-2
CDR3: CASSAGTGGGYGYTF

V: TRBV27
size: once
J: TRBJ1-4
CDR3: CASSLSPEGGEKLFF

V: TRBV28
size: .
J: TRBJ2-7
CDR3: CASRPQGRAEQYF

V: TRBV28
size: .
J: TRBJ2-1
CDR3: CASRTGLAGVIEQFF

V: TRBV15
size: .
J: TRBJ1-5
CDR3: CATSRGLVGTGLSSNQPQHF

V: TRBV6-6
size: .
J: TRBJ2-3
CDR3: CATSRGEDTQYF

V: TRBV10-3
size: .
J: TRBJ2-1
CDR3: CAISESGGRVSEQFF

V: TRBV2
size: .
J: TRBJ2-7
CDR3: CASRQNSDQQYF

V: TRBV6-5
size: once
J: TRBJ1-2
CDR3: CASSTLRQGYYGYTF

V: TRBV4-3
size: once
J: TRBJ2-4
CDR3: CASSQDRLAGIQYF

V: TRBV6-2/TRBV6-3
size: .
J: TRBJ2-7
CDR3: CASSQRGYEQYF

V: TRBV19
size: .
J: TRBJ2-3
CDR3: CASSMGPTSGRFSDTQYF

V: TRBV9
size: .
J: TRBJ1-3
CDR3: CASSVGVHSGNTIYF

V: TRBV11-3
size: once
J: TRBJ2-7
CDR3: CASSSYPGPGGSYEQYF

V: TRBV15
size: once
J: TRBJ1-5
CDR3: CATSRDRVQPQHF

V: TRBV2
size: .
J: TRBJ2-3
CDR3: CAAKGLISTDTQYF

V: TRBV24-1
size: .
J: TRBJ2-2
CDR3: CATSLNTGELFF

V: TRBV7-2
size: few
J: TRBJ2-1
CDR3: CASSVDYSYNEQFF

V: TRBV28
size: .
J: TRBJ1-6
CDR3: CASQPGTANSPLHF

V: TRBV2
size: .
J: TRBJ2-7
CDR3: CASSLGLGEQYF

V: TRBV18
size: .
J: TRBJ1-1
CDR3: CASSETGNTEAFF